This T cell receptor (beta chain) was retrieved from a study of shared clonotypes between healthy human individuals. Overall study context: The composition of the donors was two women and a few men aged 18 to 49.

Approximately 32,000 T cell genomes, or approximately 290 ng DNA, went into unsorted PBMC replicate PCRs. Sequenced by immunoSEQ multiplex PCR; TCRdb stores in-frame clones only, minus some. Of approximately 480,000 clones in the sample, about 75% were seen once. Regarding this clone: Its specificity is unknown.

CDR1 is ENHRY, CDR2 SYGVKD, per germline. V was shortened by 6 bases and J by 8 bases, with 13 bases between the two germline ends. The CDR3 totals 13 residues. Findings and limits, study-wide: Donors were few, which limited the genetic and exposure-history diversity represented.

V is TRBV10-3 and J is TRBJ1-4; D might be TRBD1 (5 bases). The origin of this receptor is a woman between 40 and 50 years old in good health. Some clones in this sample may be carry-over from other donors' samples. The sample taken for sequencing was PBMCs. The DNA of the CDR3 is TGTGCCATCAGAGGAGGGGTGGACGAAAAACTGTTTTTT. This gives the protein CAIRGGVDEKLFF.